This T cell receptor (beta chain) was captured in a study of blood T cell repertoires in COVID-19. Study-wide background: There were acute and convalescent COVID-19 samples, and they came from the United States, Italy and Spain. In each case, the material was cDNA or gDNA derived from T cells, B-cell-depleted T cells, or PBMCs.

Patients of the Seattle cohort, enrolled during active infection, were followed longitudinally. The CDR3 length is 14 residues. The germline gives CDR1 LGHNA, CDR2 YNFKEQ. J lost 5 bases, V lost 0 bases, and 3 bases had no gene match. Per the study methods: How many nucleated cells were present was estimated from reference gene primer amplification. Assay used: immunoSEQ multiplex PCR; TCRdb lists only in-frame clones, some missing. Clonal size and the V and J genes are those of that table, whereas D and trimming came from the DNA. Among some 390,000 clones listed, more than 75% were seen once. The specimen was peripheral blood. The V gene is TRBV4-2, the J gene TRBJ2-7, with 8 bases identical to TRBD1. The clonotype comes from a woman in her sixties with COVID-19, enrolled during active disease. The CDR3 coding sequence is TGTGCCAGCAGCCAAGATTTACAGGGGGACGAGCAGTACTTC. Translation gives CASSQDLQGDEQYF.